Sequencing of this TCR beta chain was carried out in a study of blood T cell repertoires in COVID-19. In the study overall: Nucleic acid was either cDNA or gDNA, and it came from T cells, B-cell-depleted T cells, or PBMCs.

Authors' methods: Estimated nucleated cell counts came from reference gene primer amplification. Here immunoSEQ multiplex PCR was the method, and the copy in TCRdb shows in-frame clones only, minus some. Clone size and V and J calls were adopted from that table, with D and trimming inferred from the DNA. The data hold approximately 230,000 clones, with 80% to 90% observed a single time. Those enrolled, adults aged about 18 to 89 years, came from about two dozen US areas. Donors were grouped by their self-reported clinical history. The CDR3 loop spans 15 amino acids. V was clipped by 5 bases and J by 3 bases; unmatched bases: 8. Germline loops: CDR1 SGHTS, CDR2 YDEGEE.

This TCR derives from a woman in her twenties or thirties who had recovered from COVID-19. Sequencing input: PBMCs or T cells enriched from blood (not recorded which). The chain employs TRBV5-8 and TRBJ1-1, with 9 positions matching TRBD1. The CDR3 nucleotides read TGTGCCAGCAGTTGGGGGGGACAGGGTTACACTGAAGCTTTCTTT. Translating gives CASSWGGQGYTEAFF.